This T cell receptor beta chain was recorded in a study of cytomegalovirus exposure and HLA in healthy donors. Study as a whole: In a later analysis, the 90 to 150 validation repertoires were reported to have used the same platform as the roughly 610 first-cohort repertoires.

Trimming left V 8 bases short and J 6 bases short, with 14 bases between. The CDR3 loop spans 13 amino acids. Germline lookup yields CDR1 MGHDK and CDR2 SYGVNS. The study, taken as a whole, reports: For cytomegalovirus status, the classifier reportedly gave diagnoses with high specificity and sensitivity. For most TCR sequences rarity was the rule, although some public TCRs occurred in many donors. The tendency of first-cohort TCR clusters to co-occur in the 110 or so validation repertoires emerged from a later analysis.

A remark on this clone: Its antigen remains unidentified.

Only in-frame clones appear in the TCRdb table, and some are missing; sequencing was by immunoSEQ multiplex PCR. The table has about 350,000 clones, about 90% seen once; the top ten hold approximately 1.1%. Sequencing was done on a sample of PBMCs. The source is a woman in her twenties or thirties in good health and CMV-seropositive. J is TRBJ2-1 and V is TRBV25-1; D might be TRBD2 (6 bases). CDR3 DNA: TGTGCCAGCGGATGGGGGGTAGGCAATGAGCAGTTCTTC. Encoded protein: CASGWGVGNEQFF.